This T cell receptor (beta chain) was recorded in a study of cytomegalovirus exposure and HLA in healthy donors. V shed 4 bases and J shed 5 bases, with 17 bases lying between them. This CDR3 contains 16 residues. Germline V gene sequence: CDR1 MDHEN, CDR2 SYDVKM. The study sampled nominally healthy donors, though unrecorded immune exposures were likely. The PCR made use of 60 Vbeta and 13 Jbeta primers. Some clones are missing from TCRdb's copy, which holds only in-frame ones; the method was immunoSEQ multiplex PCR. This sample has some 190,000 clones, with around 80% found just once. A word on this clone: The antigen is unknown.

Points from the study as a whole: V- and J-gene trimming in TCR beta was tied to a missense DCLRE1C variant by an analysis performed later. Investigators reported 150 to 200 TCR beta chains as tied to cytomegalovirus.

The sequencing sample was made of PBMCs. The chain combines TRBV28 with TRBJ2-2; perhaps TRBD1 as D (6 bases). This receptor was obtained from a man aged 18 to 29 in good health and CMV-seronegative. The CDR3, as DNA: TGTGCCAGCAGTTACCCCCAGGGGATTAAGACCGGGGAGCTGTTTTTT. This gives the protein CASSYPQGIKTGELFF.